This record looks at one T cell receptor beta chain sequence and its context. Repertoires were generated with immunoSEQ multiplex PCR, while TCRdb's copy carries only in-frame clones and drops some. This table has about 75,000 clones, around 83% appearing once. This entry belongs to a study of OX40 agonist ivuxolimab in advanced cancers. Study summary: A mean age of around 60 years, range about 20 to 85, was recorded, and approximately 85% were male.

The CDR3 has 16 amino acids. Germline trimming cut 5 bases from V and 0 bases from J; bases unmatched to any gene: 5. Germline V gene sequence: CDR1 ENHRY, CDR2 SYGVKD. This sequence joins TRBV10-3 and TRBJ2-3; 10 bases match TRBD2. This sequence originates from an adult with an advanced solid tumor such as melanoma, head and neck, liver or kidney cancer. The sample was CD4+ or CD8+ T cells sorted from blood, taken in a trial of the OX40 agonist ivuxolimab. CDR3 nucleotide sequence: TGTGCCATCAGTCTAGCGGGGGACTCTAGCACAGATACGCAGTATTTT. It specifies CAISLAGDSSTDTQYF.